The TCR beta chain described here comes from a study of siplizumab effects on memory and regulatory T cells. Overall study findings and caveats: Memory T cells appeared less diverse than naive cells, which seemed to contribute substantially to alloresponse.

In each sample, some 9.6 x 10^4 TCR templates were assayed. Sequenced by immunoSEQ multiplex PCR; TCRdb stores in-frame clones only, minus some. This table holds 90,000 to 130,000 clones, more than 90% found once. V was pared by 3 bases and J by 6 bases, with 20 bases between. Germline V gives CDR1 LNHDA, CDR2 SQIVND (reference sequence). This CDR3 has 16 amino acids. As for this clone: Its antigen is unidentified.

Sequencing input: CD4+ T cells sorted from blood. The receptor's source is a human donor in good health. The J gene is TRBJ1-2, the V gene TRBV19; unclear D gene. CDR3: CASSMSPGHSADGYTF. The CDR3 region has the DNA TGTGCCAGTAGTATGTCCCCTGGCCATTCAGCAGATGGCTACACCTTC.